This T cell receptor (beta chain) was sequenced in a study of cytomegalovirus exposure and HLA in healthy donors. Primers: 60 Vbeta forward and 13 Jbeta reverse. Repertoires were generated with immunoSEQ multiplex PCR, while TCRdb's copy carries only in-frame clones and drops some. The sample shows 160,000 or so clones, roughly four fifths of them seen only once. V was shortened by 3 bases and J by 3 bases, with 12 bases between the two germline ends. The CDR3 extends over 16 amino acids. CDR1 and CDR2 from the germline V gene are MGHDK and SYGVNS. Material for sequencing was PBMCs. The sequence was obtained from a man in his sixties in good health and CMV-seronegative. J is TRBJ2-6 and V is TRBV25-1, with D possibly being TRBD2 (7 bases). CDR3 protein: CASSDRGGGGANVLTF. The CDR3 DNA reads TGTGCCAGCAGTGACAGAGGGGGGGGTGGGGCCAACGTCCTGACTTTC.